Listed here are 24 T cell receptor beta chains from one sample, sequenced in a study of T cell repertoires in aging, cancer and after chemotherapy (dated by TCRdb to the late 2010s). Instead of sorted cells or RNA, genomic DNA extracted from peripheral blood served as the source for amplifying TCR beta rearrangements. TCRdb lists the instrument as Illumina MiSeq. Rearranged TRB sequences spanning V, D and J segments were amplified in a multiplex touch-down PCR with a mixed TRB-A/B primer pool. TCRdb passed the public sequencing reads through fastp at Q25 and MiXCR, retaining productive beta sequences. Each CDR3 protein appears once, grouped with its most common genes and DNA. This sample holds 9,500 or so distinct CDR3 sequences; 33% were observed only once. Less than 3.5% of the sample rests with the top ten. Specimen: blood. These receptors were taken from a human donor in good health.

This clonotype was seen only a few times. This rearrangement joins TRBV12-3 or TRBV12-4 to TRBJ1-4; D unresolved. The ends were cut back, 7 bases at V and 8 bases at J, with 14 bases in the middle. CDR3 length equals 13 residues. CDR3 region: CASTPGQEEKLFF. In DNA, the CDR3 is TGTGCCAGCACCCCGGGTCAGGAAGAAAAACTGTTTTTT.

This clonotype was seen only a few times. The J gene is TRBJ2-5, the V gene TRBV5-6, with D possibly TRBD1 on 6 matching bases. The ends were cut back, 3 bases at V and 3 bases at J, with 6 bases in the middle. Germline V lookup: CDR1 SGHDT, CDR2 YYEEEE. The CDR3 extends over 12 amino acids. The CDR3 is CASSWTEETQYF. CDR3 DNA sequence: TGTGCCAGCAGCTGGACAGAAGAGACCCAGTACTTC.

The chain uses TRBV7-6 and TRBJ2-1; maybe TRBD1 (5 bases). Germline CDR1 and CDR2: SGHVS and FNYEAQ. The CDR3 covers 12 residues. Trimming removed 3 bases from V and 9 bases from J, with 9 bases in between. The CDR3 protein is CASSFRGGEQFF. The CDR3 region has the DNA TGTGCCAGCAGCTTTAGGGGTGGTGAGCAGTTCTTC.

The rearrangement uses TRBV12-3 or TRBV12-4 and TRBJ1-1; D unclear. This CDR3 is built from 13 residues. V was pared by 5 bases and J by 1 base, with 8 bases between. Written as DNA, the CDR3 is TGTGCCAGCAGTCTCAAACAGAACACTGAAGCTTTCTTT. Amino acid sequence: CASSLKQNTEAFF.

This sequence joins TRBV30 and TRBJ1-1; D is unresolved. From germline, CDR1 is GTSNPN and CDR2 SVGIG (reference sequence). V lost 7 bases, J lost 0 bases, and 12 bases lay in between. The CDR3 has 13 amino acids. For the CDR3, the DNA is TGTGCCTCCAAAGGGCCGTTGAACACTGAAGCTTTCTTT. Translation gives CASKGPLNTEAFF.

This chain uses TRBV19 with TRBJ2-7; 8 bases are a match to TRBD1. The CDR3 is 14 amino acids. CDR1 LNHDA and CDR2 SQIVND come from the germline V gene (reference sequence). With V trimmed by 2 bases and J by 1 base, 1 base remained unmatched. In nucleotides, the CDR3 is TGTGCCAGTAGTATAACAGGGGGATCCTACGAGCAGTACTTC. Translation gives CASSITGGSYEQYF.

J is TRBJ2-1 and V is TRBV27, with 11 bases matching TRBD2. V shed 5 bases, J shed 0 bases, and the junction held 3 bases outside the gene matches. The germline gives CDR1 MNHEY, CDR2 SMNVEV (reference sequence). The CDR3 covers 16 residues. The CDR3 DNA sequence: TGTGCCAGCAGTCTAGCGGGAGGCCTCTCCTACAATGAGCAGTTCTTC. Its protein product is CASSLAGGLSYNEQFF.

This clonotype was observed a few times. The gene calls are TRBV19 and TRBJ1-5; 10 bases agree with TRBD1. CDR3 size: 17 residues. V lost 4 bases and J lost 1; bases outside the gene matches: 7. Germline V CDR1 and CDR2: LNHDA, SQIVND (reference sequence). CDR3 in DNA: TGTGCCAGTAGTACGACAGGGGGCGTAGGGAGCAATCAGCCCCAGCATTTT. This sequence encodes CASSTTGGVGSNQPQHF.

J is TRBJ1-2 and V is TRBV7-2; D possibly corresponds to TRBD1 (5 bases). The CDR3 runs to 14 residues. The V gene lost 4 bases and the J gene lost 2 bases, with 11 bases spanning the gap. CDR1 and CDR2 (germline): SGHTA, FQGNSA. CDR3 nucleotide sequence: TGTGCCAGCAGCTACAATCCAGGGAACTATGGCTACACCTTC. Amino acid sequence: CASSYNPGNYGYTF.

In nucleotides, the CDR3 is TGTGCCAGCATCGAGGGAGGAAGGGACGAGCAGTACTTC. Amino acids: CASIEGGRDEQYF. V gene TRBV6-6 combines with J gene TRBJ2-7, with D possibly matching TRBD2 (6 bases). Germline V lookup: CDR1 MNHNY, CDR2 SVGAGI (reference sequence). This CDR3 spans 13 amino acids. V was clipped by 7 bases and J by 5 bases, with 15 bases between them.

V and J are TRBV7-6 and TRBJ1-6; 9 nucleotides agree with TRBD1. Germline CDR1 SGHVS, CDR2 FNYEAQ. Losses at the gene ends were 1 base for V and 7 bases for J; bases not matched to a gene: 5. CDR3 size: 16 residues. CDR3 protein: CASSLGGTGRNSPLHF. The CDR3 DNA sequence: TGTGCCAGCAGCTTAGGTGGGACAGGGCGAAATTCACCCCTCCACTTT.

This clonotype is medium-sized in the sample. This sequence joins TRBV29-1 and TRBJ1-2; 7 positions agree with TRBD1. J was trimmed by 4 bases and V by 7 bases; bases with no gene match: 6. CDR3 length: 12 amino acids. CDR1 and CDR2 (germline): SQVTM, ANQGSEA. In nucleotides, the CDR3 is TGCAGCGCAGCCGGGACAGCCTATGGCTACACCTTC. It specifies CSAAGTAYGYTF.

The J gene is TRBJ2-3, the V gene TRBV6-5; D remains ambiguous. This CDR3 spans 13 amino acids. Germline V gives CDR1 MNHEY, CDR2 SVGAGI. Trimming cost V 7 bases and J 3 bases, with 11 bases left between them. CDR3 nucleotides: TGTGCCAGCAAAAACCCTGGGACAGATACGCAGTATTTT. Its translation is CASKNPGTDTQYF.

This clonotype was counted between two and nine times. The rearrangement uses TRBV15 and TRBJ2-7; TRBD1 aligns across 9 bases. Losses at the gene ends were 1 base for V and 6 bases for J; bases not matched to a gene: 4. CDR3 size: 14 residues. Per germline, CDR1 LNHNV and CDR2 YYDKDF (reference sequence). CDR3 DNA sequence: TGTGCCACCAGCAGAGGACAGGGGGTGGGCGAGCAGTACTTC. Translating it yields CATSRGQGVGEQYF.

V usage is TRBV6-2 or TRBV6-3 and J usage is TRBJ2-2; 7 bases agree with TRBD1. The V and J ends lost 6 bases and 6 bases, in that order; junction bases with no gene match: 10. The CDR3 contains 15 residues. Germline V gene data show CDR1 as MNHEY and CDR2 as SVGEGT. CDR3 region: CASRPALQGPGELFF. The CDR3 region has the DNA TGTGCCAGCAGGCCCGCCCTACAGGGGCCCGGGGAGCTGTTTTTT.

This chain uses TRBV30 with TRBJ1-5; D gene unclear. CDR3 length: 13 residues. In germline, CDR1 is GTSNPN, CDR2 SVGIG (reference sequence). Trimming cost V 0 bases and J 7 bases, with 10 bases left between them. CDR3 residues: CAWSVVVHQPQHF. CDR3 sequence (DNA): TGTGCCTGGAGTGTAGTGGTCCACCAGCCCCAGCATTTT.

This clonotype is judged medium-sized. In nucleotides, the CDR3 is TGCAGCGTTGCGGTAACAGGGACCTACGAGCAGTACTTC. Encoded protein: CSVAVTGTYEQYF. The rearrangement uses TRBV29-1 and TRBJ2-7; tentative D call: TRBD1 (6 bases). V lost 4 bases and J 2 bases, leaving 12 bases between the germline ends. Germline V gene sequence: CDR1 SQVTM, CDR2 ANQGSEA. This CDR3 contains 13 residues.

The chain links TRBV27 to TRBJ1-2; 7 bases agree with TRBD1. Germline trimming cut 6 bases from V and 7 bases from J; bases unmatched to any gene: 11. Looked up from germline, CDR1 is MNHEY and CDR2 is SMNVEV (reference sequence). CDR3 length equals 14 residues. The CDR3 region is CASSTGRGWGGYTF. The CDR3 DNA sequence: TGTGCCAGCAGCACGGGCAGGGGGTGGGGTGGCTACACCTTC.

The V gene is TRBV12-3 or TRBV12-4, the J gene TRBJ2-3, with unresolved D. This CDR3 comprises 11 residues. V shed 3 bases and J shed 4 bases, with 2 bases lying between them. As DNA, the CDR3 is TGTGCCAGCAGTTTTTCAGATACGCAGTATTTT. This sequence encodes CASSFSDTQYF.

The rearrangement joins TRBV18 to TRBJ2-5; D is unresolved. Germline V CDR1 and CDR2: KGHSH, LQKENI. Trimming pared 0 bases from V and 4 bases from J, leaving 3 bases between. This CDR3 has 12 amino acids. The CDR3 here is CASSPPGETQYF. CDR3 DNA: TGTGCCAGCTCACCACCTGGAGAGACCCAGTACTTC.

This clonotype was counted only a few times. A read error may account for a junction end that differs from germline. This chain's CDR3 is CASSLAGGPGTQYF. CDR3 in DNA: TGTGCCAGCAGTCTAGCGGGAGGGCCGGGTACGCAGTATTTT. The genes are TRBV12-3 or TRBV12-4 and TRBJ2-3; 12 bases are shared with TRBD2. The CDR3 spans 14 residues.

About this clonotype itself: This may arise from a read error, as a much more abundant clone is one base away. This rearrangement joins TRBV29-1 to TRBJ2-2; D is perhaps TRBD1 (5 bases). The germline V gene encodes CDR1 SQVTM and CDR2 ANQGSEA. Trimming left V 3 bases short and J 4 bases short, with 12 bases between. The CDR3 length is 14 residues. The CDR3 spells CSVETEDRTGELFF. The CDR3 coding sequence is TGCAGCGTTGAGACAGAAGATCGCACCGGGGAGCTGTTTTTT.

The CDR3 DNA reads TGTGCCAGCAGTTCGACTAGCGGGAGAAGCTACGAGCAGTACTTC. It translates to CASSSTSGRSYEQYF. The chain combines TRBV27 with TRBJ2-7; TRBD2 matches 12 bases. The germline gives CDR1 MNHEY, CDR2 SMNVEV (reference sequence). Trimming cost V 4 bases and J 3 bases; bases outside gene matches: 4. This CDR3 is 15 amino acids long.

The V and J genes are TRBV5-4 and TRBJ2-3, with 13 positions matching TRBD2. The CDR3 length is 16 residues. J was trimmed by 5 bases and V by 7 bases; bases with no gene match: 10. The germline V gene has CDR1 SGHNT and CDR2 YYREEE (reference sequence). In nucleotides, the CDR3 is TGTGCCAGCTTTCGGCGACTAGCGGGGGGTCAAGATACGCAGTATTTT. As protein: CASFRRLAGGQDTQYF.